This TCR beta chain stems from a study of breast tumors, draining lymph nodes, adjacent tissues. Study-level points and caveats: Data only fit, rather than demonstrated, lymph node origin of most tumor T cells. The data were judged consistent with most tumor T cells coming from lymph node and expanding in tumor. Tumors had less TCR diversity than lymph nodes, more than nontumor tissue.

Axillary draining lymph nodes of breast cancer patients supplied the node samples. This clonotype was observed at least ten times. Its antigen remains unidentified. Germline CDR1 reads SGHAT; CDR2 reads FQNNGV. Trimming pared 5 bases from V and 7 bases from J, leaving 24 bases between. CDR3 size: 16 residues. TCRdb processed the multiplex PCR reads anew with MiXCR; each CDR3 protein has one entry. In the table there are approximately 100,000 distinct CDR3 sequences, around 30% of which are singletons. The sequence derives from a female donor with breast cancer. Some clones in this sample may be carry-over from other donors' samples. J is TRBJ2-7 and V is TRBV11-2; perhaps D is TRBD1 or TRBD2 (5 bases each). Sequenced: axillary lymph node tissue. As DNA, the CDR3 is TGTGCCAGCAGCCGACGACTAACGGGACGGGGATGGGAGCAGTACTTC. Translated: CASSRRLTGRGWEQYF.